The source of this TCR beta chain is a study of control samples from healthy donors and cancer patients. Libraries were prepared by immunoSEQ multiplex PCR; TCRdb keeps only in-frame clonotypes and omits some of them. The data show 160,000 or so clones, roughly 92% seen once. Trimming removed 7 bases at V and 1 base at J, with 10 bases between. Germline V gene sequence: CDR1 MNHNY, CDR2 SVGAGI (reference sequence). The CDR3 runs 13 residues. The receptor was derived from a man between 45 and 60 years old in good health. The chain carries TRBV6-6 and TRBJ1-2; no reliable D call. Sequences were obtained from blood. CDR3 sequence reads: CASTPAGNYGYTF. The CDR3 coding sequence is TGTGCCAGCACCCCGGCCGGTAACTATGGCTACACCTTC.